The rows below give T cell receptor beta chains drawn from one sample of a study of blood T cells in healthy people across ages. Each CDR3 protein gets one entry after TCRdb re-called the 5' RACE reads with MiXCR. The sample shows roughly 2 million distinct CDR3 sequences, roughly 49% of them seen only once. Sequenced sample: blood. These receptors were taken from a woman aged 40 to 55 in good health. CDR3s include the opening cysteine and the closing phenylalanine or tryptophan. Fields, in order: D gene, clone size, J gene, V gene, CDR3 protein, CDR3 DNA. A D gene is named only where the DNA matches it firmly. Size tells how often a clone was seen (once, few, many) or the class of an expanded clone, and some rows leave it out.

D: .; size: few; J: TRBJ2-4; V: TRBV11-2; CDR3: CASSLTEGAFDLQYF; DNA: TGTGCCAGCAGCTTAACGGAGGGGGCGTTCGACTTGCAGTACTTC
D: TRBD2; size: once; J: TRBJ2-4; V: TRBV20-1; CDR3: CSANQWGGNIQYF; DNA: TGCAGTGCTAATCAGTGGGGGGGAAACATTCAGTACTTC
D: TRBD1; size: .; J: TRBJ2-7; V: TRBV4-1; CDR3: CASSLMDRPQEAQYF; DNA: TGCGCCAGCAGCCTCATGGACAGGCCCCAAGAGGCCCAGTACTTC
D: TRBD2; size: few; J: TRBJ2-5; V: TRBV4-3; CDR3: CASSQDSGTSKTQYF; DNA: TGCGCCAGCAGCCAAGATTCCGGGACTAGCAAGACCCAGTACTTC
D: TRBD2; size: few; J: TRBJ2-7; V: TRBV27; CDR3: CASSPSGGDSGYEQYF; DNA: TGTGCCAGCAGTCCTAGCGGGGGAGACAGTGGGTACGAGCAGTACTTC
D: .; size: .; J: TRBJ2-5; V: TRBV7-8; CDR3: CASSPGGLAGKTQYF; DNA: TGTGCCAGCAGCCCCGGGGGGCTAGCCGGGAAGACCCAGTACTTC
D: .; size: .; J: TRBJ2-7; V: TRBV7-2; CDR3: CASSSRSLTKYIHGEQYF; DNA: TGTGCCAGCAGCTCCCGTTCTCTGACCAAGTACATACATGGCGAGCAGTACTTC
D: .; size: few; J: TRBJ2-1; V: TRBV18; CDR3: CASSLVRGLTTSSYNEQFF; DNA: TGTGCCAGCTCCCTCGTAAGGGGTCTAACCACAAGCTCCTACAATGAGCAGTTCTTC
D: TRBD1; size: few; J: TRBJ2-4; V: TRBV28; CDR3: CASSVETGYIQYF; DNA: TGTGCCAGCAGTGTAGAGACAGGGTACATTCAGTACTTC
D: TRBD1; size: .; J: TRBJ2-1; V: TRBV15; CDR3: CATSRGTVYNEQFF; DNA: TGTGCCACCAGCAGGGGGACAGTCTACAATGAGCAGTTCTTC
D: .; size: .; J: TRBJ2-5; V: TRBV7-9; CDR3: CASSYRDNRQYF; DNA: TGTGCCAGCAGCTATAGGGACAACAGACAGTACTTC
D: TRBD2; size: few; J: TRBJ2-7; V: TRBV12-3/TRBV12-4; CDR3: CASSRSGGIGEQYF; DNA: TGTGCCAGCAGCCGTAGCGGGGGGATCGGCGAGCAGTACTTC
D: TRBD1; size: .; J: TRBJ1-2; V: TRBV6-5; CDR3: CASSMTGGRGGYTF; DNA: TGTGCCAGCAGTATGACAGGGGGCCGAGGTGGCTACACCTTC
D: .; size: .; J: TRBJ2-3; V: TRBV7-2; CDR3: CASSLERRTSTDTQYF; DNA: TGTGCCAGCAGCTTAGAAAGGAGGACTAGCACAGATACGCAGTATTTT
D: .; size: few; J: TRBJ2-5; V: TRBV29-1; CDR3: CSVEPGYQETQYF; DNA: TGCAGCGTTGAACCGGGGTACCAAGAGACCCAGTACTTC
D: .; size: .; J: TRBJ2-1; V: TRBV28; CDR3: CASTIEGGYNEQFF; DNA: TGTGCCAGCACCATAGAGGGGGGCTACAATGAGCAGTTCTTC
D: .; size: .; J: TRBJ2-1; V: TRBV7-2; CDR3: CASSPQGPTLTYNEQFF; DNA: TGTGCCAGCAGCCCTCAGGGACCAACGTTAACCTACAATGAGCAGTTCTTC
D: .; size: .; J: TRBJ1-5; V: TRBV7-2; CDR3: CASSLGGGTNQPQHF; DNA: TGTGCCAGCAGCTTAGGGGGGGGAACCAATCAGCCCCAGCATTTT
D: .; size: .; J: TRBJ1-2; V: TRBV6-2/TRBV6-3; CDR3: CASSPQQVYYGYTF; DNA: TGTGCCAGCAGTCCCCAACAAGTTTACTATGGCTACACCTTC
D: TRBD1; size: .; J: TRBJ1-2; V: TRBV9; CDR3: CASSVAPDRVNYGYTF; DNA: TGTGCCAGCAGCGTCGCCCCGGACAGGGTAAACTATGGCTACACCTTC
D: .; size: .; J: TRBJ2-1; V: TRBV5-1; CDR3: CASSLAQGPPHNEQFF; DNA: TGCGCCAGCAGCTTGGCTCAGGGGCCCCCCCACAATGAGCAGTTCTTC
D: .; size: few; J: TRBJ2-4; V: TRBV20-1; CDR3: CSAPWTKNIQYF; DNA: TGCAGTGCCCCCTGGACCAAAAACATTCAGTACTTC
D: .; size: .; J: TRBJ1-2; V: TRBV9; CDR3: CASSSPQGGSYGYTF; DNA: TGTGCCAGCAGCTCACCCCAAGGAGGGAGTTATGGCTACACCTTC
D: .; size: .; J: TRBJ2-3; V: TRBV6-2/TRBV6-3; CDR3: CASSKRDSTGTQYF; DNA: TGTGCCAGCAGCAAGCGGGACAGCACAGGTACGCAGTATTTT
D: .; size: .; J: TRBJ2-5; V: TRBV5-8; CDR3: CASSLGQMVEETQYF; DNA: TGTGCCAGCAGCCTCGGACAGATGGTGGAGGAGACCCAGTACTTC
D: .; size: .; J: TRBJ1-2; V: TRBV5-6; CDR3: CASSLGQSGYTF; DNA: TGTGCCAGCAGCTTGGGACAATCGGGCTACACCTTC
D: TRBD2; size: .; J: TRBJ2-7; V: TRBV7-9; CDR3: CASSAGLAGEQYF; DNA: TGTGCCAGCAGCGCCGGACTAGCTGGCGAGCAGTACTTC
D: .; size: many; J: TRBJ2-5; V: TRBV18; CDR3: CASSPPAGQETQYF; DNA: TGTGCCAGCTCACCACCGGCAGGTCAAGAGACCCAGTACTTC